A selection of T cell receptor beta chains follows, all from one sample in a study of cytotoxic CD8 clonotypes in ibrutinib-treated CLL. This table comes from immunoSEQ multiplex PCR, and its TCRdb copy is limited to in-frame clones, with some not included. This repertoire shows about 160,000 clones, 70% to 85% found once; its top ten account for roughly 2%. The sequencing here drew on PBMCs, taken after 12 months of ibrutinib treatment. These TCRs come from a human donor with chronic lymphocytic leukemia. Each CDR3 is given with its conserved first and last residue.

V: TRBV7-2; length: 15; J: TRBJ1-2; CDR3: CASSPDALRVYGYTF
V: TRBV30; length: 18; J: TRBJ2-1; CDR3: CAWMETSGGIRGYNEQFF
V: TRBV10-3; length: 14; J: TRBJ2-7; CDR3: CAISESKRSDEQYF
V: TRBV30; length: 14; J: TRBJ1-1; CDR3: CAWSVIPMNTEAFF
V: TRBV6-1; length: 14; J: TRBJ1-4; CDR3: CASRVTGKVAKLFF
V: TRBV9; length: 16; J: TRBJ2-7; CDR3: CASILSYSGSSYEQYF
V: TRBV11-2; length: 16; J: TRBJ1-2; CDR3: CASSLGGAYDNYGYTF
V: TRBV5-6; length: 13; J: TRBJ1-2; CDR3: CASSFRWGYGYTF
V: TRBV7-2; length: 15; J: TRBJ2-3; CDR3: CASSLPGGLTDTQYF
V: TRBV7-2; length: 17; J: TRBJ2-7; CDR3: CASSLVSSSGRPYEQYF
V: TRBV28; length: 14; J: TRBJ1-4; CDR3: CASSNGREIEKLFF
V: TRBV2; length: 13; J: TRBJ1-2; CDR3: CASIGGNTYGYTF
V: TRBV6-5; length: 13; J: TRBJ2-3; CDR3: CASSYSNRDTQYF
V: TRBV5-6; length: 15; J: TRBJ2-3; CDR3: CASSLGGGTTDTQYF
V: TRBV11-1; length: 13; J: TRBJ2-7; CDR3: CASSLADREEQYF
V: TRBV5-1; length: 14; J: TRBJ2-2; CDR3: CASWRTGNTGELFF
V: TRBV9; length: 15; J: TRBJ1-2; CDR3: CASSVLTGGNYGYTF
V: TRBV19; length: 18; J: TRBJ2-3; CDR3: CASSIEADSQTSTDTQYF
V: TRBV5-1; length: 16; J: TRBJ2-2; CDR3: CASSLGTSSNTGELFF
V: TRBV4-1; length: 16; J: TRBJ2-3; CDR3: CASSPGGTGATDTQYF
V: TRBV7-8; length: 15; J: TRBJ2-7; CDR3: CASSPTGLLLSEQYF
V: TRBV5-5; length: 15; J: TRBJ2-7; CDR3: CASSLFGGTPYEQYF
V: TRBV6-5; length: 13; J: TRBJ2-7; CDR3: CASSPLPSYEQYF
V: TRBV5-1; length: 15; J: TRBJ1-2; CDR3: CASSLYQGNSYGYTF
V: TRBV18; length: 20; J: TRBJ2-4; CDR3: CASSSTGPSGTGLAKNIQYF
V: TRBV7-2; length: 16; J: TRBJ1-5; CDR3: CASSPRVTAGNQPQHF
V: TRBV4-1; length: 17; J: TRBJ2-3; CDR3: CASSRNGLAGSTDTQYF
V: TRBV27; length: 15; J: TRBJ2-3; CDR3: CASRRQDTRTDTQYF
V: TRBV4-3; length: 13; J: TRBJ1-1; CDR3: CASSQDTNTEAFF
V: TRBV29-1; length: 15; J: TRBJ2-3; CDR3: CSVPGLAGGTDTQYF
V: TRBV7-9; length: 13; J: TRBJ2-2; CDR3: CASSFWDTGELFF
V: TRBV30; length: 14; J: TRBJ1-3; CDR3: CAWSGHPGRNTIYF
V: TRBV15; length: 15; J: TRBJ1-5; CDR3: CATSRDWGGGQPQHF
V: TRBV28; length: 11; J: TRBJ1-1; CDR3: CASSSDRGAFF
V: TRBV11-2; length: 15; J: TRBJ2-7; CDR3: CASSLDVRSSYEQYF
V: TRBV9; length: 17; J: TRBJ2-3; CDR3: CASSVGKFGGSTDTQYF
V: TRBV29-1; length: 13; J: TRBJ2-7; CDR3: CSVLGRGTYEQYF
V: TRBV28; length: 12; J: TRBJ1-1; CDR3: CASSSDSTEAFF
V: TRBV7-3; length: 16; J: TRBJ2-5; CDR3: CASSPFGAGDGETQYF
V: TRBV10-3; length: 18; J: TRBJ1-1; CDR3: CAISDPRGKTVLGTEAFF
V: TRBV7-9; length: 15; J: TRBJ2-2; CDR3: CASSLDAGATGELFF
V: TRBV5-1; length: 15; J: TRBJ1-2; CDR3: CASSLRGRGGGGYTF
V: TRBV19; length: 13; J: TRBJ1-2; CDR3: CATRDRGLGGYTF
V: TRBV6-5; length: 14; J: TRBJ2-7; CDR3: CASRPGLASHEQYF
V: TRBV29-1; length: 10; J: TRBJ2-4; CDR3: CSVVWNIQYF